One and the same sample provided the 7 T cell receptor beta chains below, sequenced in a study of Graves' ophthalmopathy and Graves' hyperthyroidism. Amplified material comprised TCR beta CDR3 regions derived from RNA transcripts. HTBI primers primed a first-round RT-PCR, and a second-round multiplex PCR followed. Via MiXCR, TCRdb re-called the multiplex PCR reads, giving one row per CDR3 protein. The sample carries 300,000 to 450,000 distinct CDR3 sequences, approximately 18% recorded once. Sequenced input: peripheral blood. These receptors all come from an adult woman with stable Graves' hyperthyroidism.

This clonotype was found many times. This chain connects TRBV2 to TRBJ2-7; no clear D. Trimming took off 1 base at V and 3 bases at J, with 7 bases between the two ends. This CDR3 is built from 13 residues. Germline assignment: CDR1 SNHLY and CDR2 FYNNEI. The CDR3 DNA follows: TGTGCCAGCAGTGAAGGGCAGGTCTACGAGCAGTACTTC. Translating gives CASSEGQVYEQYF.

In this sample, this clonotype turned up many times. The chain links TRBV2 to TRBJ1-1; D is possibly TRBD1 (5 bases). CDR3 length: 15 residues. Trimming shortened V by 6 bases and J by 2 bases, and 16 bases separated the two germline ends. Germline V gene data show CDR1 as SNHLY and CDR2 as FYNNEI. CDR3 sequence reads: CASRQSMTANTEAFF. CDR3 DNA sequence: TGTGCCAGCAGACAATCCATGACAGCAAACACTGAAGCTTTCTTT.

This clonotype appeared many times. The genes are TRBV18 and TRBJ2-5; D is unresolved. Germline V gene data show CDR1 as KGHSH and CDR2 as LQKENI. The ends were cut back, 1 base at V and 4 bases at J, with 16 bases in the middle. CDR3 length: 16 amino acids. The CDR3 sequence: CASSPLGQARRETQYF. CDR3 bases: TGTGCCAGCTCACCACTAGGGCAGGCCAGGCGAGAGACCCAGTACTTC.

The sample holds one count of this clonotype. The junction departs from the called germline gene at one end, perhaps through a read error. V gene TRBV12-3 or TRBV12-4 combines with J gene TRBJ2-5; possibly TRBD1 or TRBD2 for D (5 bases each). This CDR3 contains 14 residues. CDR3 DNA: TGTGCCAGCAGTTTAGGGGGGTCCCAAGAGTCCCAGTACTTC. This translates into CASSLGGSQESQYF.

V usage is TRBV18 and J usage is TRBJ1-1, with D uncertain. Trimming removed 3 bases at V and 4 bases at J, with 9 bases between. This CDR3 has 13 amino acids. Germline lookup yields CDR1 KGHSH and CDR2 LQKENI. CDR3 region: CASSPSGGTEAFF. The CDR3 DNA reads TGTGCCAGCTCACCCAGTGGAGGCACTGAAGCTTTCTTT.

The J gene is TRBJ1-1, the V gene TRBV11-1; 10 bases are a match to TRBD1. The V gene's germline CDR1 is SGHAT and CDR2 FQDESV (reference sequence). Trimming took 5 bases from V and 3 from J; bases not matched to a gene: 12. The CDR3 runs to 17 residues. The CDR3 sequence: CASSQIPGTGVDTEAFF. CDR3 bases: TGTGCCAGCAGCCAGATCCCCGGGACAGGGGTGGACACTGAAGCTTTCTTT.

This clonotype came up many times. This sequence joins TRBV11-2 and TRBJ1-5; a possible D gene is TRBD1 (6 bases). This CDR3 has 13 residues. V was pared by 6 bases and J by 5 bases, with 11 bases between. The germline V gene has CDR1 SGHAT and CDR2 FQNNGV. DNA of the CDR3: TGTGCCAGCAGTTATAACAGGGATCAGCCCCAGCATTTT. Translating it yields CASSYNRDQPQHF.